This is a list of T cell receptor beta chains from one sample in a study of regulatory T cells in long-lasting Graves disease. Each CDR3 protein is one row after TCRdb ran MiXCR on the multiplex PCR reads. The sample holds 400,000 to 500,000 distinct CDR3 sequences; under 15% are singletons and the top ten take over 15%. The sample also formed part of further work on T cells in Graves' hyperthyroidism and ophthalmopathy.

The source material was peripheral blood mononuclear cells (PBMCs), sampled at new diagnosis, from a patient treated with antithyroid drugs. The receptors stem from a woman aged 25-40 years with Graves disease. Each CDR3 is given with its conserved first and last residue.

j_gene: TRBJ2-7
v_gene: TRBV5-1
CDR3aa: CASAPAGSGYEQYF

j_gene: TRBJ1-3
v_gene: TRBV6-1
CDR3aa: CASRMDPTGGNTTYF

j_gene: TRBJ2-7
v_gene: TRBV6-1
CDR3aa: CASRPSGRADEQYF

j_gene: TRBJ2-2
v_gene: TRBV5-4
CDR3aa: CASSLGTSGKSGELFF

j_gene: TRBJ1-1
v_gene: TRBV7-9
CDR3aa: CASRDRGVMSLVNTEAFF

j_gene: TRBJ1-5
v_gene: TRBV20-1
CDR3aa: CSVAGPGSLAQHF

j_gene: TRBJ1-1
v_gene: TRBV11-2
CDR3aa: CASSLDPLNTEAFF

j_gene: TRBJ2-5
v_gene: TRBV18
CDR3aa: CASSPSPQGNKETQYF

j_gene: TRBJ1-5
v_gene: TRBV18
CDR3aa: CASSLGPGGAGQPQHF

j_gene: TRBJ2-5
v_gene: TRBV10-3
CDR3aa: CAISPGEAKETQYF

j_gene: TRBJ2-3
v_gene: TRBV4-1
CDR3aa: CASRPESGLAGDSTQYF

j_gene: TRBJ1-2
v_gene: TRBV10-3
CDR3aa: CAIRGERYGYTF

j_gene: TRBJ1-2
v_gene: TRBV29-1
CDR3aa: CSVRTRTDNYGYTF

j_gene: TRBJ2-7
v_gene: TRBV12-3/TRBV12-4
CDR3aa: CASSLSRFSYEQYF

j_gene: TRBJ2-7
v_gene: TRBV29-1
CDR3aa: CSVVDREDAGEQYF

j_gene: TRBJ1-1
v_gene: TRBV29-1
CDR3aa: CGVGQGGTEAFF

j_gene: TRBJ2-6
v_gene: TRBV14
CDR3aa: CASSVFSSGANVLTF

j_gene: TRBJ2-3
v_gene: TRBV27
CDR3aa: CASSSLLGGGTDTQYF

j_gene: TRBJ2-1
v_gene: TRBV24-1
CDR3aa: CATSTTGNPYNEQFF

j_gene: TRBJ2-1
v_gene: TRBV6-5
CDR3aa: CASSYDRGTYNEQFF

j_gene: TRBJ2-1
v_gene: TRBV5-1
CDR3aa: CASSLGLVGSSYNEQFF

j_gene: TRBJ2-7
v_gene: TRBV5-1
CDR3aa: CASSPLSGLAGIWSYEQYF

j_gene: TRBJ1-6
v_gene: TRBV9
CDR3aa: CASSVGGGTGYNSPLHF

j_gene: TRBJ2-5
v_gene: TRBV11-2
CDR3aa: CASSAHTEWETQYF

j_gene: TRBJ1-2
v_gene: TRBV5-1
CDR3aa: CASSLGRAGRYGYTF

j_gene: TRBJ1-4
v_gene: TRBV5-4
CDR3aa: CASSPTATNEKLFF

j_gene: TRBJ2-1
v_gene: TRBV20-1
CDR3aa: CSARETSGSYNEQFF

j_gene: TRBJ2-7
v_gene: TRBV7-8
CDR3aa: CASSFVPSPEQYF

j_gene: TRBJ2-3
v_gene: TRBV2
CDR3aa: CASSPRGTSGRAVVADTQYF

j_gene: TRBJ2-2
v_gene: TRBV2
CDR3aa: CASRGLRGEDTGELFF

j_gene: TRBJ2-4
v_gene: TRBV5-8
CDR3aa: CASTPSVAKNIQYF

j_gene: TRBJ2-1
v_gene: TRBV6-1
CDR3aa: CASSEILAEIYNEQFF

j_gene: TRBJ2-7
v_gene: TRBV5-1
CDR3aa: CASSLDGTGSYEQYF

j_gene: TRBJ1-3
v_gene: TRBV4-1
CDR3aa: CASSQSQGTGNTIYF

j_gene: TRBJ2-1
v_gene: TRBV7-8
CDR3aa: CASSSRLAGVKYNEQFF

j_gene: TRBJ2-2
v_gene: TRBV24-1
CDR3aa: CATMQGSQGPNTGELFF

j_gene: TRBJ2-7
v_gene: TRBV5-1
CDR3aa: CASSSSWETSYEQYF

j_gene: TRBJ2-1
v_gene: TRBV25-1
CDR3aa: CASSVVNEQFF